This T cell receptor beta chain was documented in a study of response to subunit inactivated influenza vaccine. This clonotype occurred a few times. Its antigen is still unknown. Each CDR3 protein is one row after TCRdb ran MiXCR on the RT-PCR reads. This sample has hundreds of thousands of distinct CDR3 sequences, with 12% to 15% found just once. The study, taken as a whole, reports: Researchers suggested that each seasonal influenza vaccination recruits few new T cells.

V dropped 4 bases and J dropped 7; count of bases not matched to a gene: 11. Germline V gene data show CDR1 as LGHNA and CDR2 as YSLEER. The CDR3 length is 15 residues. This clonotype was obtained from a man over 45 who received an inactivated influenza vaccine. The material was PBMCs from blood, obtained less than 15 days before vaccination. This chain connects TRBV4-3 to TRBJ1-2; 8 positions agree with TRBD1. The chain's CDR3 is CASSLGQGAGSGYTF. The CDR3, as DNA: TGCGCCAGCAGCCTCGGGCAGGGGGCTGGCTCTGGCTACACCTTC.